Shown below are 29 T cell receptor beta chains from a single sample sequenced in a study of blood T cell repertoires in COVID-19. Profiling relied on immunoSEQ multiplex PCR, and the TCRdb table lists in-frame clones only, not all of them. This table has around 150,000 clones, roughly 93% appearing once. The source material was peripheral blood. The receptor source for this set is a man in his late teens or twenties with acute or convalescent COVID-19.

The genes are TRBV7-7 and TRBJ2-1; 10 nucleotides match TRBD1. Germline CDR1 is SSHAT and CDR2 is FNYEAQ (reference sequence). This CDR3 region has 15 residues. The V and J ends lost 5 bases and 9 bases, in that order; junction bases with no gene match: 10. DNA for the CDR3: TGTGCCAGCAGCCCTACACCGACAGGGGGCGGTGAGCAGTTCTTC. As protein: CASSPTPTGGGEQFF.

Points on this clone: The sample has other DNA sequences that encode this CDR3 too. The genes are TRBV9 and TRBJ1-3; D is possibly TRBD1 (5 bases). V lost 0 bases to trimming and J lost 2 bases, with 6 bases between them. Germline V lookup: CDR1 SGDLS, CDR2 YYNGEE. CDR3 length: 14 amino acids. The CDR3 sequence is CASSVGGAGNTIYF. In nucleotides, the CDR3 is TGTGCCAGCAGCGTAGGGGGGGCTGGAAACACCATATATTTT.

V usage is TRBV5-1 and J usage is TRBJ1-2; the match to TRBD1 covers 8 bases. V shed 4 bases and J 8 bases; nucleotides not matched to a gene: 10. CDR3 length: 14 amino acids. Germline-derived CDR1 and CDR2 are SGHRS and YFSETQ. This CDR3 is CASSTGDRSWGYTF. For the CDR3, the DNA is TGCGCCAGCAGCACCGGGGACAGGTCGTGGGGCTACACCTTC.

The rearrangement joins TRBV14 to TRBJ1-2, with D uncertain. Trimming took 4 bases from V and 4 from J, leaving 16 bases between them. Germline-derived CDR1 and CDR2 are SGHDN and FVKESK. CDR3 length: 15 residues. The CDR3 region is CASSLGLSTPYGYTF. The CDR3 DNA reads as TGTGCCAGCAGCCTCGGACTCTCGACCCCCTATGGCTACACCTTC.

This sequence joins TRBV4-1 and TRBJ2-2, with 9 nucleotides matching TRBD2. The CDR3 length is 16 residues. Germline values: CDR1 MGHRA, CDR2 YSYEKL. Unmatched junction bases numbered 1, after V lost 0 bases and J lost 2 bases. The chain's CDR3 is CASSQEAGGNTGELFF. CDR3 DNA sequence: TGCGCCAGCAGCCAAGAAGCGGGAGGAAACACCGGGGAGCTGTTTTTT.

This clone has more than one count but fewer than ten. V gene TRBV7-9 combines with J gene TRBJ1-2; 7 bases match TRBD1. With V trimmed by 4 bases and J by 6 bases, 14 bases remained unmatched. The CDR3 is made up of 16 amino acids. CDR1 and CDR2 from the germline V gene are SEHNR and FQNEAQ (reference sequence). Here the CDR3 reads CASSSTTQGLVHGYTF. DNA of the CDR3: TGTGCCAGCAGCTCTACCACACAGGGGTTAGTCCATGGCTACACCTTC.

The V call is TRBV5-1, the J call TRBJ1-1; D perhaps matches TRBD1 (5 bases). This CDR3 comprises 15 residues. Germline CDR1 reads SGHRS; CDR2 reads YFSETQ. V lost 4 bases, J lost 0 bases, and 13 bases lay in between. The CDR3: CASSPWGGVNTEAFF. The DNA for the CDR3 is TGCGCCAGCAGCCCCTGGGGGGGGGTGAACACTGAAGCTTTCTTT.

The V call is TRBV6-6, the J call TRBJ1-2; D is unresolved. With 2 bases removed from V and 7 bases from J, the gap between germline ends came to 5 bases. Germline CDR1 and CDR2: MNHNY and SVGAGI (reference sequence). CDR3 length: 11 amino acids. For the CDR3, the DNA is TGTGCCAGCAGTTACCCGGGTGGCTACACCTTC. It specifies CASSYPGGYTF.

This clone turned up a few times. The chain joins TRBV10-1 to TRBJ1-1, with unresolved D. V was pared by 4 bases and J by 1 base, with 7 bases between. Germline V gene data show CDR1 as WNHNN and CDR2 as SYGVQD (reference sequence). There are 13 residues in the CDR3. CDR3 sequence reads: CASSAQANTEAFF. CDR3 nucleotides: TGCGCCAGCAGTGCCCAGGCGAACACTGAAGCTTTCTTT.

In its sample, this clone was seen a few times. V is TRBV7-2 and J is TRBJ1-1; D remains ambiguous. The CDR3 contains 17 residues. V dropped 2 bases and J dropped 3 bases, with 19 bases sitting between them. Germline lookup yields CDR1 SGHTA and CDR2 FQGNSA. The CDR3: CASSLIVWAGRDTEAFF. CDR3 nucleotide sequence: TGTGCCAGCAGCTTAATCGTTTGGGCTGGCAGAGACACTGAAGCTTTCTTT.

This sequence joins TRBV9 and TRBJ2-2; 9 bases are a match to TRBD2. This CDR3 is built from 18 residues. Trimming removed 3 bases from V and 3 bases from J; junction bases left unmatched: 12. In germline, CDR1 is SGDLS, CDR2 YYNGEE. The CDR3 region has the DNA TGTGCCAGCAGCGGAGGAGAGGGAGCGGGAGGTGACACCGGGGAGCTGTTTTTT. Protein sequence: CASSGGEGAGGDTGELFF.

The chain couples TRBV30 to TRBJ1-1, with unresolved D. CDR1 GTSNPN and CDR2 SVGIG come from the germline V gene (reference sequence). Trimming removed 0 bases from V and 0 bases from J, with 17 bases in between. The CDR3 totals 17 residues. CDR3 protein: CAWSVPPPNLMNTEAFF. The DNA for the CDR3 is TGTGCCTGGAGTGTTCCCCCACCGAACTTAATGAACACTGAAGCTTTCTTT. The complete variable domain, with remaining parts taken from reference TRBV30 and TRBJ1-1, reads SQTIHQWPATLVQPVGSPLSLECTVEGTSNPNLYWYRQAAGRGLQLLFYSVGIGQISSEVPQNLSASRPQDRQFILSSKKLLLSDSGFYLCAWSVPPPNLMNTEAFFGQGTRLTVV.

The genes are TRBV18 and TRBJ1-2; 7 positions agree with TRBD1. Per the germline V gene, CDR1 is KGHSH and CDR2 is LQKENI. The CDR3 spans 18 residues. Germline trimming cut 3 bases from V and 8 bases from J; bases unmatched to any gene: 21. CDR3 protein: CASSPLPSIGGEARGYTF. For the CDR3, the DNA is TGTGCCAGCTCACCGCTCCCCTCGATAGGGGGCGAGGCTAGGGGCTACACCTTC.

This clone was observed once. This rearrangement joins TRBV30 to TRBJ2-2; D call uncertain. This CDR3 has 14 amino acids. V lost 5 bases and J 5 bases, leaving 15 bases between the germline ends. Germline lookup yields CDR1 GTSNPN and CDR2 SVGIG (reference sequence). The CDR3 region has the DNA TGTGCCTGGGCTAATCGACAATCAACCGGGGAGCTGTTTTTT. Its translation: CAWANRQSTGELFF. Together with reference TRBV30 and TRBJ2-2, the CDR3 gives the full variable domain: SQTIHQWPATLVQPVGSPLSLECTVEGTSNPNLYWYRQAAGRGLQLLFYSVGIGQISSEVPQNLSASRPQDRQFILSSKKLLLSDSGFYLCAWANRQSTGELFFGEGSRLTVL.

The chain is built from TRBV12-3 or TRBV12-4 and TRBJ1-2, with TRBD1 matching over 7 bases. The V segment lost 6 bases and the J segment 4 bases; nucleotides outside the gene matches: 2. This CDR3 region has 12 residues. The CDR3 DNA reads TGTGCCAGCAGGGCAGGGGGCTATGGCTACACCTTC. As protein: CASRAGGYGYTF.

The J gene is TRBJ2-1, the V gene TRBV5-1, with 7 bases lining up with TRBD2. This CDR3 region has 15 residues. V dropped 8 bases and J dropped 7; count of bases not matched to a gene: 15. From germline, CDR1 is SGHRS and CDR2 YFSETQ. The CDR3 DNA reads TGCGCCAGTTATTTAGCGGGCCCCTCAGGGAATGAGCAGTTCTTC. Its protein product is CASYLAGPSGNEQFF.

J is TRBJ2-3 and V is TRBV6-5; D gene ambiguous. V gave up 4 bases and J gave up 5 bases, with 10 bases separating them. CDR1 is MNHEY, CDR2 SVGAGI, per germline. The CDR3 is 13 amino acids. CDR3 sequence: CASSLARRDTQYF. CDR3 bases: TGTGCCAGCAGTTTAGCTCGACGAGATACGCAGTATTTT.

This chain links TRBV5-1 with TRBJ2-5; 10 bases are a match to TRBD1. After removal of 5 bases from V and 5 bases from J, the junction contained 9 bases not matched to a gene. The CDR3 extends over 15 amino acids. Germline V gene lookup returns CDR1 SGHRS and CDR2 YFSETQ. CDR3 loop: CASSTDRGRGETQYF. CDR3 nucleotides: TGCGCCAGCAGTACCGACAGGGGGCGAGGGGAGACCCAGTACTTC.

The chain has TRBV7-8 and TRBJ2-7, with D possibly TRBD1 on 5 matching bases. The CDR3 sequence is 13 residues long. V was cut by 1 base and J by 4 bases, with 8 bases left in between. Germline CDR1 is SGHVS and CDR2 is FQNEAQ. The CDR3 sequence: CASSLVRQYEQYF. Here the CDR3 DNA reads TGTGCCAGCAGCTTAGTCCGACAGTACGAGCAGTACTTC.

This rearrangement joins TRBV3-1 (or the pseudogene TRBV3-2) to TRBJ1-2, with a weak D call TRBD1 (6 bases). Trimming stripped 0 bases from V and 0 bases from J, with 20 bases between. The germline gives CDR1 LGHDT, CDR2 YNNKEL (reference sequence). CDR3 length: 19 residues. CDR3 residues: CASSQESVRGVLANYGYTF. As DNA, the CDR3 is TGTGCCAGCAGCCAAGAAAGCGTCAGGGGCGTCCTAGCTAACTATGGCTACACCTTC.

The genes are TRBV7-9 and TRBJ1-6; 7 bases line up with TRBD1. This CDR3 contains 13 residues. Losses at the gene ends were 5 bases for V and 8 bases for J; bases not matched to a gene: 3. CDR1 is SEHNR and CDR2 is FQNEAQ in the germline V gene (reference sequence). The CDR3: CASSLGTDSPLHF. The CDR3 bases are TGTGCCAGCAGCCTCGGGACAGATTCACCCCTCCACTTT.

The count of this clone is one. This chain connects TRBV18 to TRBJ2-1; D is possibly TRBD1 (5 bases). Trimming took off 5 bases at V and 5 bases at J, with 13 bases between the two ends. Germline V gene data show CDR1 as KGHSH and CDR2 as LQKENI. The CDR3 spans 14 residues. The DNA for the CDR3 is TGTGCCAGCTCATCAAGCGCAGGGAACAATGAGCAGTTCTTC. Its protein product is CASSSSAGNNEQFF.

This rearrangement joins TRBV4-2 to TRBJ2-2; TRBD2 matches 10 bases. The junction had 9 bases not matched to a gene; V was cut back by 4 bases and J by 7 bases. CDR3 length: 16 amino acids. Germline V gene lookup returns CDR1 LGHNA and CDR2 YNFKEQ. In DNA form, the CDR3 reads TGTGCCAGCAGCCCAGCTAGCGGGAGAACGGTCGGGGAGCTGTTTTTT. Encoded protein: CASSPASGRTVGELFF.

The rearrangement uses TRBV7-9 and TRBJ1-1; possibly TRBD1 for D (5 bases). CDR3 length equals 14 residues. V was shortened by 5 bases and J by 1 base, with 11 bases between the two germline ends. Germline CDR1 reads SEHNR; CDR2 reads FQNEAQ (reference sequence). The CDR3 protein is CASSRGVGNTEAFF. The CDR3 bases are TGTGCCAGCAGCCGGGGGGTTGGGAACACTGAAGCTTTCTTT.

CDR3 nucleotide sequence: TGTGCCAGCCGGAGACAGGGTTTAAGAAATGAGCAGTTCTTC. It yields the protein CASRRQGLRNEQFF. The chain recombines TRBV19 with TRBJ2-1; 7 bases are a match to TRBD1. The CDR3 runs to 14 residues. The V gene end was trimmed by 9 bases and the J gene end by 7 bases; junction bases not matched to a gene: 12. Germline V CDR1 and CDR2: LNHDA, SQIVND (reference sequence).

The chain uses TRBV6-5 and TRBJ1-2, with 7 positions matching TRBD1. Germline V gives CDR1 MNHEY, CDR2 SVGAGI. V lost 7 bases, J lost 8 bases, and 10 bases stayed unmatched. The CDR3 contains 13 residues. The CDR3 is CASKINRGEGYTF. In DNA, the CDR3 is TGTGCCAGCAAGATAAACAGGGGAGAGGGCTACACCTTC.

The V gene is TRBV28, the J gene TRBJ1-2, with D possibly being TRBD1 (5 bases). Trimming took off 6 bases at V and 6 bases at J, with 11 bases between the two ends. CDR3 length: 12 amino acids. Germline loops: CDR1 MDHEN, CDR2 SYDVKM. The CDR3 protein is CASSRQTDGYTF. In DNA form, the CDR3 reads TGTGCCAGCAGCCGACAGACGGATGGCTACACCTTC.

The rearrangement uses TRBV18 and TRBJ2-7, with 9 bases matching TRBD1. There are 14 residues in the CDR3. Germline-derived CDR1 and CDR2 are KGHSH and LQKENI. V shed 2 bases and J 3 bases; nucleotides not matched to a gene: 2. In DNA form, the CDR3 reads TGTGCCAGCTCACCAGGACAGGGGTTCTACGAGCAGTACTTC. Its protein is CASSPGQGFYEQYF.

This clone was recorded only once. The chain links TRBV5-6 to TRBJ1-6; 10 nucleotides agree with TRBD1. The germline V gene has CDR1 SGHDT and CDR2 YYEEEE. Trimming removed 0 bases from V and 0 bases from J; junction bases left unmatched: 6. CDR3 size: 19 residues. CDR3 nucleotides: TGTGCCAGCAGCTTGGAGACAGGGGGCCTAAGCTCCTATAATTCACCCCTCCACTTT. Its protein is CASSLETGGLSSYNSPLHF.